This T cell receptor (beta chain) was found in a study of blood T cell repertoires in COVID-19. Study information: T cells, B-cell-depleted T cells, or PBMCs provided the cDNA or gDNA that served as material.

Exposed volunteers were people who met a COVID-19 case within 2 weeks before study entry. TCRdb's table, derived via immunoSEQ multiplex PCR, lists solely in-frame clones and lacks some. The sample has more than 300,000 clones; more than 85% are singletons. This CDR3 spans 13 amino acids. Trimming stripped 1 base from V and 3 bases from J, with 7 bases between. This sequence originates from a woman aged 30 to 39 who had been exposed to COVID-19. The chain uses TRBV12-3 or TRBV12-4 and TRBJ2-7; unclear D gene. Sequencing was done on a sample of PBMCs or T cells enriched from blood (not recorded which). The CDR3 sequence: CASSLVASYEQYF. CDR3 DNA sequence: TGTGCCAGCAGTTTAGTGGCCAGCTACGAGCAGTACTTC.